The clone carrying this T cell receptor beta chain is judged medium-sized (0.01 to 0.1%). Germline V lookup: CDR1 DFQATT, CDR2 SNEGSKA (reference sequence). There are 14 residues in the CDR3. The ends lost 5 bases at V and 3 bases at J; junction bases unmatched: 8. TRB rearrangements spanning V, D and J were amplified using mixed TRB-A/B primers. Using its own MiXCR run on the multiplex PCR reads, TCRdb lists one record per CDR3 protein. The data contain about 5,000 distinct CDR3 sequences, 20% to 25% of them singletons. The sample is drawn from a study of T cell repertoires in aging, cancer and after chemotherapy. Peripheral blood genomic DNA, not sorted cells or RNA, was the template.

The receptor was derived from a human donor in good health. The donor label of this sample is uncertain. Sequenced input: blood. The chain has TRBV20-1 and TRBJ2-7, with 9 nucleotides matching TRBD2. The CDR3 DNA reads as TGCAGTGCTCCACCCGGGACTAGCTTCTACGAGCAGTACTTC. It translates to CSAPPGTSFYEQYF.